The rows below give T cell receptor beta chains drawn from one sample of a study of CD8 T cells in Susac syndrome. A single record per CDR3 protein comes from TCRdb applying MiXCR to the immunoSEQ multiplex PCR reads. The sample shows approximately 140,000 distinct CDR3 sequences, 90% to 95% of them seen only once. The sequencing sample was made of CD8+ T cells from PBMCs. Receptor source: a human donor in good health. Both conserved end residues are part of each CDR3.

j_gene	v_gene	CDR3aa
TRBJ2-7	TRBV4-3	CASSQFLTESYEQYF
TRBJ2-1	TRBV7-9	CASSWVVGSRGNEQFF
TRBJ2-1	TRBV6-2/TRBV6-3	CASRQGRNEQFF
TRBJ1-2	TRBV3-1	CASSHGSGTDYGYTF
TRBJ2-7	TRBV30	CAWISSGVYEQYF
TRBJ2-7	TRBV20-1	CSASPGQGYEQYF
TRBJ2-7	TRBV27	CASRSTGFYEQYF
TRBJ1-2	TRBV9	CASSPLGSGYTF
TRBJ2-3	TRBV20-1	CSARGRDTDTQYF
TRBJ1-1	TRBV12-3/TRBV12-4	CASSFRSRADEAFF
TRBJ2-7	TRBV7-9	CASSLESTYEQYF
TRBJ2-7	TRBV6-5	CASTQPTGPSYEQYF
TRBJ2-1	TRBV3-1	CASSQVGSNEQFF
TRBJ1-1	TRBV29-1	CSARTAGAEAFF
TRBJ2-7	TRBV9	CASSVGSNYEQYF
TRBJ2-3	TRBV9	CASSVGGADTDTQYF
TRBJ2-7	TRBV7-8	CASSPPLGEQYF
TRBJ2-7	TRBV5-6	CASTLWAVHEQYF
TRBJ2-5	TRBV28	CASSPREGRETQYF
TRBJ2-7	TRBV25-1	CASSGGRGAGVAYEQYF
TRBJ1-1	TRBV7-8	CASSLYGRGTEAFF
TRBJ1-1	TRBV15	CATNQGIGNTEAFF
TRBJ2-3	TRBV6-2/TRBV6-3	CAGRPGSTDTQYF
TRBJ2-7	TRBV20-1	CSAGRGEQYF
TRBJ2-2	TRBV25-1	CASSESGSSTGELFF
TRBJ2-3	TRBV4-3	CASSSTGRTDTQYF
TRBJ2-7	TRBV6-6	CASSAGGRAYEQYF
TRBJ2-1	TRBV7-8	CASRQLAGDTNEQFF
TRBJ2-7	TRBV6-5	CASSPGRMYEQYF